This TCR beta chain emerged from a study of beta chain features in type 1 diabetes. In the study overall: When patients were set against healthy donors, age, gender and cell yields were similar. Regarding the study as a whole: In all four CD4+ subsets, TCRB CDR3 length was significantly, moderately reduced in type 1 diabetes.

V was cut by 6 bases and J by 2 bases, with 11 bases left in between. The CDR3 totals 14 residues. Germline CDR1 is KGHSH and CDR2 is LQKENI. The authors reverse transcribed all of the isolated RNA, so sequencing captured expressed TCRB transcripts. Assay: immunoSEQ multiplex PCR; the TCRdb copy retains only in-frame clones and omits some. The sample records around 650,000 clones, around 11% being singletons. Sorted cells reached over 95% purity in every population. As for this clone: The target antigen is unknown. Other DNA sequences in the sample encode the same CDR3.

The rearrangement links TRBV18 to TRBJ1-5; D call uncertain. The TCR was taken from a man younger than 40 with type 1 diabetes. Sequences were obtained from naive CD4+ T cells from blood. The CDR3 sequence is CASSPGRGNQPQHF. The CDR3 DNA reads as TGTGCCAGCTCGCCCGGGCGAGGCAATCAGCCCCAGCATTTT.